This T cell receptor beta chain is drawn from a study of Ad26.COV2.S vaccination and SARS-CoV-2 variants. Study context: Donor allocation was to the COV1001 Ad26.COV2.S trial arm. The study gave Ad26.COV2.S intramuscularly, once or twice 56 days apart.

The repertoire was sequenced with immunoSEQ multiplex PCR; TCRdb's copy has only in-frame clones and lacks some. This sample has around 450,000 clones, with nearly 90% found just once. Treatment meaning: roughly 19 received Ad26.COV2.S at low or high dose, single or two shots; about 5 received placebo; per-sample allocation not given. Day 63 after the first vaccine or placebo injection was the time point for sampling. Whole-study results and caveats: Comparability of non-spike TCR breadth was observed across vaccine and placebo recipients. Researchers cautioned that TCR breadth and depth analyses may have underestimated total T cell responses.

Trimming removed 5 bases at V and 0 bases at J, with 10 bases between. Germline V gives CDR1 SGHAT, CDR2 FQNNGV. The CDR3 covers 14 residues. Comment on this clone: Its specificity is not known.

Here the sequenced sample was peripheral blood, taken in a trial of Ad26.COV2.S vaccine versus placebo. The chain combines TRBV11-2 with TRBJ1-1; D remains ambiguous. The receptor comes from a person between 18 and 65 years old who received the Ad26.COV2.S COVID-19 vaccine or a placebo. Here the CDR3 reads CASSRSGVNTEAFF. The CDR3 DNA reads as TGTGCCAGCAGCCGCTCCGGGGTGAACACTGAAGCTTTCTTT.